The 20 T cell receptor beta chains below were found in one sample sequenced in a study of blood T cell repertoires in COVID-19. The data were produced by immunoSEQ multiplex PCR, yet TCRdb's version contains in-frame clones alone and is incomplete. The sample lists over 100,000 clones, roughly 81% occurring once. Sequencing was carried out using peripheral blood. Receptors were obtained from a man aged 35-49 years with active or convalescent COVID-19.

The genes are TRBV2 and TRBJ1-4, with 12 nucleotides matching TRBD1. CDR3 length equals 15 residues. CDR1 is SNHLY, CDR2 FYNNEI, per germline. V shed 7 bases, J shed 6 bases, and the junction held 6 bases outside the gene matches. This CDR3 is CASKLGQGAYEKLFF. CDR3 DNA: TGTGCCAGCAAATTGGGACAGGGGGCTTATGAAAAACTGTTTTTT. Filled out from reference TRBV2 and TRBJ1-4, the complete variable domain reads EPEVTQTPSHQVTQMGQEVILRCVPISNHLYFYWYRQILGQKVEFLVSFYNNEISEKSEIFDDQFSVERPDGSNFTLKIRSTKLEDSAMYFCASKLGQGAYEKLFFGSGTQLSVL.

The CDR3 bases are TGTGCCAGCAGCTTATTCAGCTCCTATAATTCACCCCTCCACTTT. Protein product: CASSLFSSYNSPLHF. The chain carries TRBV7-3 and TRBJ1-6; no firm D call. CDR1 and CDR2 from the germline V gene are SGHTA and FQGTGA. V was cut by 2 bases and J by 0 bases, with 5 bases left in between. The CDR3 contains 15 residues.

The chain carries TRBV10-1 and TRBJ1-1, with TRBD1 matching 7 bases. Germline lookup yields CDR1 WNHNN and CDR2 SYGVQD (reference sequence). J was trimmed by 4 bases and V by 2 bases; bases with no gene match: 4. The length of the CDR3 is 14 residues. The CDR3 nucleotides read TGCGCCAGCAGTGAGACCAGGGGGGTCACTGAAGCTTTCTTT. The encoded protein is CASSETRGVTEAFF.

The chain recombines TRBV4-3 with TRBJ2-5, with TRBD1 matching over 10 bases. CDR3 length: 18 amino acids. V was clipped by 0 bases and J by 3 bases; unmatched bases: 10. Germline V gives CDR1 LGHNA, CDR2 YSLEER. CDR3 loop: CASSQERGTGDDEETQYF. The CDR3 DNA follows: TGCGCCAGCAGCCAAGAGAGGGGGACAGGGGACGATGAAGAGACCCAGTACTTC.

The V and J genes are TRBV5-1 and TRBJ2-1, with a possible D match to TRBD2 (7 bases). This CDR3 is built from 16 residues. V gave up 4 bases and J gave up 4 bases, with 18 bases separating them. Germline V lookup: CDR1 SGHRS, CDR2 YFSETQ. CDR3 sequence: CASSPTGLEGYNEQFF. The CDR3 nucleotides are TGCGCCAGCAGCCCGACAGGACTAGAGGGGTACAATGAGCAGTTCTTC.

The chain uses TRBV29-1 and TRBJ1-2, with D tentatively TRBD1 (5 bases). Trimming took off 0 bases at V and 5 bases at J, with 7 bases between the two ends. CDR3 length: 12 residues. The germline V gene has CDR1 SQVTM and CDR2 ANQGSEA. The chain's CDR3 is CSVEDRVYGYTF. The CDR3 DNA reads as TGCAGCGTTGAAGACAGGGTGTATGGCTACACCTTC.

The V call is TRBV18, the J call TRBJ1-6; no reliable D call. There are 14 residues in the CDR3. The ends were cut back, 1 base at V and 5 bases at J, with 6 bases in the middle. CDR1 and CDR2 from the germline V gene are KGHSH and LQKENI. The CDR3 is CASSPLGNNSPLHF. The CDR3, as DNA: TGTGCCAGCTCACCACTCGGGAATAATTCACCCCTCCACTTT.

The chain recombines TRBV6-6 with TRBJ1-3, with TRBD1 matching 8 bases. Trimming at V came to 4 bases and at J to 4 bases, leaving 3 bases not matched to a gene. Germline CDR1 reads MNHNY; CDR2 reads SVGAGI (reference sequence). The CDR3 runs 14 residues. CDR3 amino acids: CASSLTGVGNTIYF. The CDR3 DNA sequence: TGTGCCAGCAGTTTGACAGGGGTAGGAAACACCATATATTTT.

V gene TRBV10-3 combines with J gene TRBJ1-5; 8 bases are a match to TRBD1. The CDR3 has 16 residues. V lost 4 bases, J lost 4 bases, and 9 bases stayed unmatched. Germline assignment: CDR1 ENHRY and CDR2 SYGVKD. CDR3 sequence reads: CAISAAGQGGNQPQHF. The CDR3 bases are TGTGCCATCAGTGCCGCAGGACAGGGAGGGAATCAGCCCCAGCATTTT.

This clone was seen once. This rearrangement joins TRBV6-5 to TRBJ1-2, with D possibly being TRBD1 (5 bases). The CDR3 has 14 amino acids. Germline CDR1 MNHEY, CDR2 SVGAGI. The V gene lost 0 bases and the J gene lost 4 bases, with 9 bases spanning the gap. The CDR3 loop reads CASSYSGQTYGYTF. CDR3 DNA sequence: TGTGCCAGCAGTTACTCGGGGCAGACCTATGGCTACACCTTC.

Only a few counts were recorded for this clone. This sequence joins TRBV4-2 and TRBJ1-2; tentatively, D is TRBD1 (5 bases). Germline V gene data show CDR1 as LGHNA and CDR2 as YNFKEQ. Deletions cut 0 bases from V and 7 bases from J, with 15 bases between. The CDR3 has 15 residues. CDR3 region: CASSQDNPGRGGYTF. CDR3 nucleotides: TGTGCCAGCAGCCAAGATAACCCAGGGAGGGGTGGCTACACCTTC.

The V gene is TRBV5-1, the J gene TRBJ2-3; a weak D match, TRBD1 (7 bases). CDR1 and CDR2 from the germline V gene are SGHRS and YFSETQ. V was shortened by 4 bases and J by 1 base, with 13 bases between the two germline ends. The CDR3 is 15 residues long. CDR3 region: CASSTTGEGTDTQYF. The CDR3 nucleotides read TGCGCCAGCAGCACTACAGGGGAGGGCACAGATACGCAGTATTTT.

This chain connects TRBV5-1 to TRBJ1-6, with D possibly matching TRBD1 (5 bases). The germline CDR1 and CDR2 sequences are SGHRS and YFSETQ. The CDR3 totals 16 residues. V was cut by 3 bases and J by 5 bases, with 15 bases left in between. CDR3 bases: TGCGCCAGCAGCTCAGGGAGGGACTTAGATAATTCACCCCTCCACTTT. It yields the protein CASSSGRDLDNSPLHF. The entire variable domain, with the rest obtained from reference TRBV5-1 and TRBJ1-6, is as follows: KAGVTQTPRYLIKTRGQQVTLSCSPISGHRSVSWYQQTPGQGLQFLFEYFSETQRNKGNFPGRFSGRQFSNSRSEMNVSTLELGDSALYLCASSSGRDLDNSPLHFGNGTRLTVT.

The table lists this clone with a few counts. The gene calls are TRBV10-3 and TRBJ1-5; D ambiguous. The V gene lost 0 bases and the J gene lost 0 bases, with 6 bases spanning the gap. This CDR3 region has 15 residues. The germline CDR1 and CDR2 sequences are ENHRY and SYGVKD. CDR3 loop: CAISESHHSNQPQHF. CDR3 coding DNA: TGTGCCATCAGTGAGTCACATCATAGCAATCAGCCCCAGCATTTT.

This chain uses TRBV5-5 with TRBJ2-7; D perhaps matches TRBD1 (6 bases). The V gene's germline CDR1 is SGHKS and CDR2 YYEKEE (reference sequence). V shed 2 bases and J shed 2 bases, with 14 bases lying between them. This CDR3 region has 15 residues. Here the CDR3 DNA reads TGTGCCAGCAGCTTCGAGGGGGACACCGCCTACGAGCAGTACTTC. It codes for CASSFEGDTAYEQYF. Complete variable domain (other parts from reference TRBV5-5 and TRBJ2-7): DAGVTQSPTHLIKTRGQQVTLRCSPISGHKSVSWYQQVLGQGPQFIFQYYEKEERGRGNFPDRFSARQFPNYSSELNVNALLLGDSALYLCASSFEGDTAYEQYFGPGTRLTVT.

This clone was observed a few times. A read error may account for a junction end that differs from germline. CDR3 residues: CATSEASKAFF. DNA for the CDR3: TGCGCCACCAGCGAAGCATCCAAAGCTTTCTTT. The V call is TRBV4-1, the J call TRBJ1-1; D not resolved. Germline CDR1 and CDR2: MGHRA and YSYEKL. The CDR3 loop spans 11 amino acids.

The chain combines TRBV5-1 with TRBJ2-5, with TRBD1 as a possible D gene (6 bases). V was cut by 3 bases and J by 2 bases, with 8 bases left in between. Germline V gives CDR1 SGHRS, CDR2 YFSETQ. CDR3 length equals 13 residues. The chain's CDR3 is CASSSDRQETQYF. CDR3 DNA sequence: TGCGCCAGCAGCTCTGACAGGCAAGAGACCCAGTACTTC. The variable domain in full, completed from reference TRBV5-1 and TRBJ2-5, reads KAGVTQTPRYLIKTRGQQVTLSCSPISGHRSVSWYQQTPGQGLQFLFEYFSETQRNKGNFPGRFSGRQFSNSRSEMNVSTLELGDSALYLCASSSDRQETQYFGPGTRLLVL.

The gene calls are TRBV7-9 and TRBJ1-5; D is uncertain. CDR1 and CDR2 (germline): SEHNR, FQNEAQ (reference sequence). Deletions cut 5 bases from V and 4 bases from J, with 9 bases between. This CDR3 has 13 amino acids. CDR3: CASSPTANQPQHF. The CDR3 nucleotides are TGTGCCAGCAGCCCCACAGCAAATCAGCCCCAGCATTTT.

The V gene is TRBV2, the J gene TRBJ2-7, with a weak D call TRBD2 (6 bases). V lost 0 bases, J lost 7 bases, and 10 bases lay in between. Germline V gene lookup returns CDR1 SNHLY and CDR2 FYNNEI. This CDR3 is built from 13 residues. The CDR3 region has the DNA TGTGCCAGCAGTGAAGCGCCGGCGGGGGAGCAGTACTTC. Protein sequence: CASSEAPAGEQYF.

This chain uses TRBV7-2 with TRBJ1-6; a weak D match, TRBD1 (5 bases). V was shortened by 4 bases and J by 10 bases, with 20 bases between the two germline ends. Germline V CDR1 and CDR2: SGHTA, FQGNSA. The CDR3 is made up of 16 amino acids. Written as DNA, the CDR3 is TGTGCCAGCAGCTGGGTTGCCGGGCAGGGAGGCTCACCCCTCCACTTT. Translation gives CASSWVAGQGGSPLHF.